Shown below are 18 T cell receptor beta chains from a single sample sequenced in a study of cytotoxic CD8 clonotypes in ibrutinib-treated CLL. TCRdb keeps only in-frame clones here, not all; method: immunoSEQ multiplex PCR. This sample has around 130,000 clones, with around 84% found just once. The source was PBMCs, collected after 24 months of ibrutinib treatment. These receptors originate from a human donor with chronic lymphocytic leukemia.

The chain has TRBV9 and TRBJ1-3; D gene unclear. This CDR3 has 14 residues. Looked up from germline, CDR1 is SGDLS and CDR2 is YYNGEE. Trimming stripped 8 bases from V and 4 bases from J, with 16 bases between. Here the CDR3 reads CARSAAPRGNTIYF. CDR3 nucleotide sequence: TGTGCCAGGAGTGCGGCCCCACGGGGAAACACCATATATTTT.

The chain is built from TRBV6-1 and TRBJ1-4, with a weak D call TRBD1 (5 bases). Trimming cost V 2 bases and J 0 bases, with 13 bases left between them. In germline, CDR1 is MNHNS, CDR2 SASEGT. CDR3 length equals 17 residues. CDR3 coding DNA: TGTGCCAGCAGTGAATGGATTGGGGCGGCAACTAATGAAAAACTGTTTTTT. Amino acids: CASSEWIGAATNEKLFF.

The V gene is TRBV2, the J gene TRBJ2-7, with D perhaps TRBD1 (5 bases). The CDR3 consists of 15 residues. Looked up from germline, CDR1 is SNHLY and CDR2 is FYNNEI. Trimming left V 6 bases short and J 0 bases short, with 15 bases between. The chain's CDR3 is CASRETALSSYEQYF. In DNA form, the CDR3 reads TGTGCCAGCAGGGAGACAGCCTTGAGCTCCTACGAGCAGTACTTC.

J is TRBJ2-5 and V is TRBV29-1; 8 positions agree with TRBD2. The CDR3 has 14 residues. Germline V gene lookup returns CDR1 SQVTM and CDR2 ANQGSEA. Germline trimming cut 5 bases from V and 4 bases from J; bases unmatched to any gene: 9. CDR3 bases: TGCAGCGTTCCGGGAGGGGGGCGAGGAGAGACCCAGTACTTC. Its protein product is CSVPGGGRGETQYF.

The chain recombines TRBV28 with TRBJ2-7, with D possibly matching TRBD2 (7 bases). Germline-derived CDR1 and CDR2 are MDHEN and SYDVKM. This CDR3 spans 14 amino acids. The germline V and J ends were trimmed by 5 bases and 0 bases, with 11 bases remaining between them. The CDR3 coding sequence is TGTGCCAGCAGTAAGGGGGGGAGCTCCTACGAGCAGTACTTC. Translation: CASSKGGSSYEQYF.

This chain joins TRBV11-3 and TRBJ2-2; the D call may be TRBD1 or TRBD2 (5 bases each). The CDR3 consists of 16 residues. Germline CDR1 and CDR2: SGHNT and YENEEA. Trimming took off 5 bases at V and 6 bases at J, with 19 bases between the two ends. The CDR3 sequence: CASSRDGKDGSGELFF. The CDR3 region has the DNA TGTGCCAGCAGCCGGGACGGGAAGGATGGGTCCGGGGAGCTGTTTTTT.

The chain has TRBV5-1 and TRBJ1-1, with D possibly being TRBD1 (5 bases). Trimming took off 0 bases at V and 3 bases at J, with 12 bases between the two ends. CDR3 length: 15 amino acids. Germline V gene data show CDR1 as SGHRS and CDR2 as YFSETQ. CDR3 DNA sequence: TGCGCCAGCAGCTTGGTTGGGGGAGTCGACACTGAAGCTTTCTTT. Amino acid sequence: CASSLVGGVDTEAFF.

The chain links TRBV29-1 to TRBJ2-1; 9 bases fit TRBD2. Unmatched junction bases numbered 8, after V lost 6 bases and J lost 5 bases. Germline CDR1 SQVTM, CDR2 ANQGSEA. The CDR3 contains 14 residues. The CDR3 coding sequence is TGCAGCGTGGTACGAGCGGGGGGCCACAATGAGCAGTTCTTC. As protein: CSVVRAGGHNEQFF.

This clone showed up just a few times. This sequence joins TRBV5-1 and TRBJ2-5; TRBD2 matches at 9 bases. Germline V lookup: CDR1 SGHRS, CDR2 YFSETQ. The CDR3 extends over 14 amino acids. Trimming took 5 bases from V and 2 from J; bases not matched to a gene: 4. The CDR3 nucleotides are TGCGCCAGCAGGGTTCTAGCGGGGCAAGAGACCCAGTACTTC. It specifies CASRVLAGQETQYF. Together with reference TRBV5-1 and TRBJ2-5, the CDR3 gives the full variable domain: KAGVTQTPRYLIKTRGQQVTLSCSPISGHRSVSWYQQTPGQGLQFLFEYFSETQRNKGNFPGRFSGRQFSNSRSEMNVSTLELGDSALYLCASRVLAGQETQYFGPGTRLLVL.

This clone was seen only a few times. This sequence joins TRBV10-3 and TRBJ1-1, with TRBD1 matching over 10 bases. Germline values: CDR1 ENHRY, CDR2 SYGVKD. J was trimmed by 3 bases and V by 6 bases; bases with no gene match: 4. The CDR3 extends over 14 amino acids. As DNA, the CDR3 is TGTGCCATCAGAAGACAGGGGGCCGACACTGAAGCTTTCTTT. Encoded protein: CAIRRQGADTEAFF.

The chain joins TRBV6-6 to TRBJ1-4; D ambiguous. V lost 4 bases and J 0 bases, leaving 6 bases between the germline ends. CDR3 length: 14 amino acids. CDR1 and CDR2 (germline): MNHNY, SVGAGI (reference sequence). DNA of the CDR3: TGTGCCAGCAGTTTAGGCGCAACTAATGAAAAACTGTTTTTT. This codes for CASSLGATNEKLFF.

V gene TRBV9 combines with J gene TRBJ1-6; D is unclear. CDR1 is SGDLS and CDR2 is YYNGEE in the germline V gene. This CDR3 region has 13 residues. V lost 1 base, J lost 9 bases, and 8 bases lay in between. The CDR3 reads CASSVRAASPLHF. The CDR3 DNA reads TGTGCCAGCAGCGTAAGGGCGGCTTCACCCCTCCACTTT.

The chain couples TRBV7-6 to TRBJ2-3, with 12 bases aligning to TRBD2. Trimming took 4 bases from V and 3 from J; bases not matched to a gene: 8. Germline V gene data show CDR1 as SGHVS and CDR2 as FNYEAQ. The CDR3 is 17 amino acids. The CDR3 nucleotides are TGTGCCAGCAGCTCCGATCTAGCGGGGGGGCCTACAGATACGCAGTATTTT. This translates into CASSSDLAGGPTDTQYF.

J is TRBJ2-3 and V is TRBV7-9; 12 bases fit TRBD2. Unmatched junction bases numbered 8, after V lost 5 bases and J lost 5 bases. The CDR3 covers 16 residues. CDR1 and CDR2 from the germline V gene are SEHNR and FQNEAQ (reference sequence). The CDR3 DNA follows: TGTGCCAGCAGCCCCATACTAGCGGGGGGTCTAGATACGCAGTATTTT. Amino acids: CASSPILAGGLDTQYF.

V gene TRBV21-1 combines with J gene TRBJ2-1; the table's D call TRBD1 went unverified against the DNA. TRBV21-1 is flagged as a pseudogene. The CDR3 loop spans 15 amino acids. The CDR3 region is CARHLDRGLVNEQFF. The DNA for the CDR3 is TGTGCCCGACACCTAGACAGGGGGCTGGTGAATGAGCAGTTCTTC.

This chain links TRBV7-2 with TRBJ2-2; D gene ambiguous. The V gene's germline CDR1 is SGHTA and CDR2 FQGNSA. This CDR3 spans 14 amino acids. Between the trimmed V and J ends, which lost 4 bases and 4 bases, there was a span of 10 bases. CDR3 nucleotides: TGTGCCAGCAGCTACTACGGACGCACCGGGGAGCTGTTTTTT. Protein product: CASSYYGRTGELFF. Looking up the rest from reference TRBV7-2 and TRBJ2-2 gives the full variable domain: GAGVSQSPSNKVTEKGKDVELRCDPISGHTALYWYRQSLGQGLEFLIYFQGNSAPDKSGLPSDRFSAERTGGSVSTLTIQRTQQEDSAVYLCASSYYGRTGELFFGEGSRLTVL.

The chain is built from TRBV7-2 and TRBJ2-3; no clear D. The germline V and J ends were trimmed by 3 bases and 0 bases, with 7 bases remaining between them. Looked up from germline, CDR1 is SGHTA and CDR2 is FQGNSA. The CDR3 covers 14 residues. The CDR3 is CASSFDHSTDTQYF. DNA for the CDR3: TGTGCCAGCAGCTTCGACCATAGCACAGATACGCAGTATTTT.

The chain combines TRBV27 with TRBJ2-4, with TRBD1 as a possible D gene (6 bases). V was trimmed by 6 bases and J by 2 bases, leaving 14 bases between them. CDR1 and CDR2 from the germline V gene are MNHEY and SMNVEV (reference sequence). The CDR3 contains 15 residues. The CDR3 nucleotides read TGTGCCAGCAGGCCTTTAGGGGGTTCCAAAAACATTCAGTACTTC. Translated: CASRPLGGSKNIQYF.